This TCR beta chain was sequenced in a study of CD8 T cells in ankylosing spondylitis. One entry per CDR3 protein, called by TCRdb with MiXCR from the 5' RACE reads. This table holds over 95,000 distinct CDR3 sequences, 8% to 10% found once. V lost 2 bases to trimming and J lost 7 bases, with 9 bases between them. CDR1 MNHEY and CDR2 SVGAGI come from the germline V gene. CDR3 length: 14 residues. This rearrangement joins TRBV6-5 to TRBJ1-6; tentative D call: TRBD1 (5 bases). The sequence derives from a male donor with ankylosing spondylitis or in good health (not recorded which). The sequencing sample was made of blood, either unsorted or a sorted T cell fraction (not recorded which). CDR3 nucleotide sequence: TGTGCCAGCAGTTACCAGGGCGAAAATTCACCCCTCCACTTT. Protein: CASSYQGENSPLHF.